This TCR beta chain was obtained from a study of early T cells in non-severe SARS-CoV-2 infection. About the research overall: Bulk RNA isolated from unsorted whole blood underwent sequencing; chains were not paired.

This clonotype was detected a few times. Antigen: not known. Individual cDNA molecules were tagged with unique molecular identifiers, the study reported. TCRdb redid the calling of the 5' RACE reads with MiXCR, one entry per CDR3 protein. This sample has roughly 64,000 distinct CDR3 sequences; roughly 9% occur once, and the top ten carry roughly an eighth. This CDR3 is built from 16 residues. Trimming left V 0 bases short and J 8 bases short, with 17 bases between. The germline V gene has CDR1 SGHRS and CDR2 YFSETQ. Study-wide results and caveats: VDJdb matching skewed toward anti-spike CD8 responses, missing private and CD4 specificities.

Source: whole blood, taken at baseline. This rearrangement joins TRBV5-1 to TRBJ1-4, with D uncertain. This receptor was obtained from an adult who was a healthcare worker with PCR-confirmed SARS-CoV-2 infection or an uninfected control (not recorded which). Here the CDR3 reads CASSLAPGLSREKLFF. The CDR3 nucleotides read TGCGCCAGCAGCTTGGCCCCAGGACTTAGCAGGGAAAAACTGTTTTTT.